This T cell receptor beta chain is drawn from a study of T-cell memory formation after mild COVID-19. Points from the study as a whole: From day 15 to 85, contracting clones were balanced between CD4 and CD8, whereas later expanders leaned toward CD4+.

TCRdb used MiXCR to reprocess the 5' RACE reads, holding one entry per CDR3 protein. The data show fewer than 350,000 distinct CDR3 sequences, approximately 16% seen once. On this clonotype itself: Its antigen is as yet unknown.

The source is a man aged 18 to 29 who had mild COVID-19 (a few samples of this study predate the infection). Cell type and time point are not known. The sample taken for sequencing was PBMCs or a T cell subset sorted from them (not recorded which).

In DNA, the CDR3 is TGCAGCGTTGGAGGAGGATCCTATGGCTACACCTTC. Its translation is CSVGGGSYGYTF. V is TRBV29-1 and J is TRBJ1-2; the D is unclear. V gave up 4 bases and J gave up 4 bases, with 10 bases separating them. Germline V gene lookup returns CDR1 SQVTM and CDR2 ANQGSEA. This CDR3 has 12 amino acids.